What follows are 18 T cell receptor beta chains derived from one specimen sequenced in a study of T cells in Graves' hyperthyroidism and ophthalmopathy. The TCR beta CDR3 regions underwent amplification using RNA transcripts as the source. HTBI primers were used for first-round RT-PCR of the TCR CDR3. Each CDR3 protein is one row after TCRdb ran MiXCR on the multiplex PCR reads. The profile covers under 400,000 distinct CDR3 sequences, with roughly an eighth appearing a single time and around a tenth taken by the ten largest. The sample was blood. These receptors were taken from a woman aged 18-30 years with Graves' hyperthyroidism.

This clonotype was seen repeatedly, ten times or more. The rearrangement uses TRBV6-2 or TRBV6-3 and TRBJ2-7, with D possibly TRBD2 on 5 matching bases. Between the trimmed V and J ends, which lost 7 bases and 5 bases, there was a span of 21 bases. CDR1 and CDR2 from the germline V gene are MNHEY and SVGEGT. This CDR3 comprises 15 residues. CDR3 coding DNA: TGTGCCAGCATCTACAGTGGTAGTATGCGGGACGAGCAGTACTTC. Translated, it gives CASIYSGSMRDEQYF.

The chain is built from TRBV7-8 and TRBJ2-2; no firm D call. From germline, CDR1 is SGHVS and CDR2 FQNEAQ. With 7 bases removed from V and 2 bases from J, the gap between germline ends came to 14 bases. The CDR3 is made up of 15 amino acids. The chain's CDR3 is CASNSRLKNTGELFF. DNA of the CDR3: TGTGCCAGCAACTCCCGTTTGAAAAACACCGGGGAGCTGTTTTTT.

This clonotype was detected only a few times. A much larger clone is a single base away; this may be a read error. This chain links TRBV20-1 with TRBJ2-1, with a tentative D call TRBD1 (6 bases). The CDR3 consists of 11 residues. The V gene's germline CDR1 is DFQATT and CDR2 SNEGSKA (reference sequence). Trimming stripped 4 bases from V and 8 bases from J, with 9 bases between. The CDR3 is CSATTGHEQFF. The CDR3 DNA reads TGCAGTGCTACCACAGGGCATGAGCAGTTCTTC.

The gene calls are TRBV6-2 or TRBV6-3 and TRBJ2-2, with D tentatively TRBD2 (7 bases). CDR1 and CDR2 (germline): MNHEY, SVGEGT. This CDR3 contains 19 residues. Trimming removed 8 bases at V and 5 bases at J, with 30 bases between. The CDR3 DNA is TGTGCCAGCTTGGGGGGGGGCGGGTGGCCGGGACGATCAACCGGGGAGCTGTTTTTT. This sequence encodes CASLGGGGWPGRSTGELFF.

This clonotype was recorded at least ten times. The chain couples TRBV7-2 to TRBJ2-1; 8 positions match TRBD2. Germline V lookup: CDR1 SGHTA, CDR2 FQGNSA. The trim removed 8 bases at V and 4 bases at J, leaving 13 bases unmatched. There are 16 residues in the CDR3. CDR3 region: CASGLSGRLAYNEQFF. The CDR3 coding sequence is TGTGCCAGCGGCCTCTCGGGGCGACTAGCGTACAATGAGCAGTTCTTC.

This clonotype occurred many times. The chain combines TRBV20-1 with TRBJ2-2; D not resolved. Trimming took 5 bases from V and 0 from J, leaving 7 bases between them. Per the germline V gene, CDR1 is DFQATT and CDR2 is SNEGSKA (reference sequence). The CDR3 spans 13 residues. CDR3 sequence reads: CSALYTNTGELFF. The CDR3 nucleotides are TGCAGTGCTTTGTACACGAACACCGGGGAGCTGTTTTTT.

The chain has TRBV7-9 and TRBJ2-7, with TRBD2 as a possible D gene (6 bases). The V end was cut by 3 bases, the J end by 3 bases, with 15 bases between. This CDR3 region has 15 residues. Germline CDR1 SEHNR, CDR2 FQNEAQ (reference sequence). CDR3 residues: CASSFSAGKGYEQYF. The CDR3 region has the DNA TGTGCCAGCAGCTTTTCTGCGGGAAAGGGCTACGAGCAGTACTTC.

This clonotype appeared many times. The chain joins TRBV29-1 to TRBJ1-5, with no clear D. The germline V gene has CDR1 SQVTM and CDR2 ANQGSEA. Trimming shortened V by 6 bases and J by 2 bases, and 8 bases separated the two germline ends. This CDR3 has 12 amino acids. The CDR3 here is CSVSLGNQPQHF. Written as DNA, the CDR3 is TGCAGCGTGAGTCTGGGCAATCAGCCCCAGCATTTT.

This clonotype was picked up many times. V usage is TRBV15 and J usage is TRBJ2-4, with 10 bases fitting TRBD2. In germline, CDR1 is LNHNV, CDR2 YYDKDF (reference sequence). This CDR3 is built from 14 residues. V lost 5 bases to trimming and J lost 4 bases; unmatched junction nucleotides: 2. CDR3: CATSWGLAKNIQYF. The CDR3 DNA reads as TGTGCCACCAGCTGGGGACTAGCGAAAAACATTCAGTACTTC.

This clonotype was observed many times. The V gene is TRBV6-1, the J gene TRBJ1-3; D call uncertain. The CDR3 has 16 amino acids. Trimming shortened V by 10 bases and J by 0 bases, and 19 bases separated the two germline ends. In germline, CDR1 is MNHNS, CDR2 SASEGT. In DNA, the CDR3 is TGTGCCACTCGGGGATGGGAGATTTACTCTGGAAACACCATATATTTT. It specifies CATRGWEIYSGNTIYF.

The chain couples TRBV28 to TRBJ2-7; 12 bases agree with TRBD1. The CDR3 spans 16 residues. Trimming at V came to 5 bases and at J to 5 bases, leaving 10 bases not matched to a gene. Germline lookup yields CDR1 MDHEN and CDR2 SYDVKM. CDR3 protein: CASSLPGQGALNEQYF. CDR3 nucleotides: TGTGCCAGCAGTCTTCCGGGACAGGGGGCTTTAAACGAGCAGTACTTC.

This clonotype showed up many times. This chain connects TRBV7-3 to TRBJ2-7, with 7 nucleotides matching TRBD1. The CDR3 length is 15 residues. The germline gives CDR1 SGHTA, CDR2 FQGTGA. V lost 5 bases, J lost 3 bases, and 10 bases stayed unmatched. The CDR3 DNA reads as TGTGCCAGCAGCCTCACAGGGGTTGGGGACTACGAGCAGTACTTC. Translating it yields CASSLTGVGDYEQYF.

Ten or more counts support this clonotype. The chain links TRBV28 to TRBJ1-4; D remains unclear. V was trimmed by 5 bases and J by 4 bases, leaving 14 bases between them. Germline V CDR1 and CDR2: MDHEN, SYDVKM. The CDR3 loop spans 15 amino acids. DNA for the CDR3: TGTGCCAGCAGTACTGCGGTGCAACTTAATGAAAAACTGTTTTTT. Its protein is CASSTAVQLNEKLFF.

This clonotype was recorded many times. The gene calls are TRBV7-8 and TRBJ2-6; D may correspond to TRBD1 or TRBD2 (5 bases each). From germline, CDR1 is SGHVS and CDR2 FQNEAQ. Trimming removed 3 bases at V and 1 base at J, with 10 bases between. CDR3 length: 16 residues. The CDR3 bases are TGTGCCAGCAGCTTCTTGAGGGGATCTGGGGCCAACGTCCTGACTTTC. Amino acid sequence: CASSFLRGSGANVLTF.

The table lists this clonotype with many counts. This sequence joins TRBV7-3 and TRBJ2-3, with D unresolved. The CDR3 spans 12 residues. V shed 2 bases and J shed 5 bases, with 5 bases lying between them. Germline loops: CDR1 SGHTA, CDR2 FQGTGA. Written as DNA, the CDR3 is TGTGCCAGCAGCTTATCAGGAGATACGCAGTATTTT. Translated: CASSLSGDTQYF.

In this sample, this clonotype turned up many times. The genes are TRBV7-9 and TRBJ1-1, with TRBD1 as a possible D gene (5 bases). V was shortened by 4 bases and J by 3 bases, with 21 bases between the two germline ends. CDR1 is SEHNR and CDR2 is FQNEAQ in the germline V gene (reference sequence). The CDR3 covers 17 residues. CDR3 coding DNA: TGTGCCAGCAGCTCTGTACCCCCAGGGCCAACGTACACTGAAGCTTTCTTT. Translating it yields CASSSVPPGPTYTEAFF.

This clonotype was recorded at least ten times. The chain is built from TRBV28 and TRBJ1-5, with 8 bases matching TRBD1. Germline V gives CDR1 MDHEN, CDR2 SYDVKM. The V and J ends lost 6 bases and 4 bases, in that order; junction bases with no gene match: 14. This CDR3 has 17 residues. The CDR3 protein is CASSSSGGQGRNQPQHF. In DNA, the CDR3 is TGTGCCAGCAGCTCCAGTGGCGGACAGGGACGAAATCAGCCCCAGCATTTT. Filled out from reference TRBV28 and TRBJ1-5, the complete variable domain reads DVKVTQSSRYLVKRTGEKVFLECVQDMDHENMFWYRQDPGLGLRLIYFSYDVKMKEKGDIPEGYSVSREKKERFSLILESASTNQTSMYLCASSSSGGQGRNQPQHFGDGTRLSIL.

This clonotype appeared many times. V usage is TRBV29-1 and J usage is TRBJ2-3; D gene ambiguous. Germline V gives CDR1 SQVTM, CDR2 ANQGSEA. V was shortened by 1 base and J by 7 bases, with 21 bases between the two germline ends. The CDR3 length is 16 residues. CDR3 region: CSVEARGWEGRNTQYF. CDR3 nucleotide sequence: TGCAGCGTTGAAGCCCGCGGTTGGGAAGGTAGGAATACGCAGTATTTT.